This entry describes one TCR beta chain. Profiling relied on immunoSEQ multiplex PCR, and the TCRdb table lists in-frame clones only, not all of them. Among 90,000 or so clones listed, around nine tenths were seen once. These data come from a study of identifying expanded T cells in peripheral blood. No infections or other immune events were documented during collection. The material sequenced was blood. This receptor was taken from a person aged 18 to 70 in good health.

Here the CDR3 reads CASRGLGRNYGYTF. The DNA for the CDR3 is TGTGCCAGCAGAGGCCTGGGACGGAACTATGGCTACACCTTC. The chain employs TRBV6-6 and TRBJ1-2; D is possibly TRBD1 (5 bases). The V end lost 6 bases, the J end lost 2 bases, and 13 bases lay between the germline ends. In germline, CDR1 is MNHNY, CDR2 SVGAGI (reference sequence). The CDR3 consists of 14 residues.